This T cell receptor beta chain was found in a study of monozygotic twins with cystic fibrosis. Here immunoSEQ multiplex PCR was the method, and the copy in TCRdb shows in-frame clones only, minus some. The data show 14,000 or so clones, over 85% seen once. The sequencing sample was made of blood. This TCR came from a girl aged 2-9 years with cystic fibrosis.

CDR3 loop: CASSQLIAGAENEQFF. For the CDR3, the DNA is TGTGCCAGCAGCCAACTAATAGCGGGAGCTGAGAATGAGCAGTTCTTC. The chain carries TRBV7-6 and TRBJ2-1; TRBD2 agrees at 9 bases. Germline trimming cut 5 bases from V and 7 bases from J; bases unmatched to any gene: 12. The length of the CDR3 is 16 residues. CDR1 and CDR2 (germline): SGHVS, FNYEAQ. Looking up the rest from reference TRBV7-6 and TRBJ2-1 gives the full variable domain: GAGVSQSPRYKVTKRGQDVALRCDPISGHVSLYWYRQALGQGPEFLTYFNYEAQQDKSGLPNDRFSAERPEGSISTLTIQRTEQRDSAMYRCASSQLIAGAENEQFFGPGTRLTVL.